This T cell receptor (beta chain) comes out of a study of CD8+ T cells in alopecia areata. Background on the study: Scoring treated patients' severity relied on the percentage of scalp area affected.

RNA, once extracted, was reverse transcribed into cDNA for use as the sequencing template. Here immunoSEQ multiplex PCR was the method, and the copy in TCRdb shows in-frame clones only, minus some. The sample holds 200,000 to 250,000 clones, 40% to 55% seen once. CDR3 length equals 11 residues. Germline V gives CDR1 MDHEN, CDR2 SYDVKM. This clone was counted only a few times. What it recognizes is unknown. Study outcomes and limitations: Baseline CD8+ expansion's link to response remains uncertain, as there was one nonresponder. Tofacitinib produced a significant decrease in scalp clonality and in expanded CD8+ clones among the top 100. Many expanded lesional clones persisted in scalp and blood during tofacitinib.

Treatment described: oral pan-JAK inhibitor, 5-10 mg twice daily. The chain carries TRBV28 and TRBJ2-7; TRBD2 matches at 7 bases. This clonotype originated in a human donor with alopecia areata. Sequencing was performed on CD4+ T cells sorted from blood, taken at approximately week 36, from a patient treated with tofacitinib. The DNA of the CDR3 is TGTGTGGTGGGAGGGATTTACGAGCAGTACTTC. Protein: CVVGGIYEQYF.